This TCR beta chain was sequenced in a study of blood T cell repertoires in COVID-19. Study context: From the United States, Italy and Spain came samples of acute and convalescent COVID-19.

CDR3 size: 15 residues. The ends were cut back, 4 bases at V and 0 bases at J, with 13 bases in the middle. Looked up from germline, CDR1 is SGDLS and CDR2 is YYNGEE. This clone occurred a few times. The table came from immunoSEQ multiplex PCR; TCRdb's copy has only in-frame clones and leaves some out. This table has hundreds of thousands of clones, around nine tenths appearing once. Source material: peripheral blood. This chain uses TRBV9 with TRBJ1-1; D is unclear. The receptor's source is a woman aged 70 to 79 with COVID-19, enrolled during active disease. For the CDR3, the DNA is TGTGCCAGCAGCTCAGTTCCGGGAATGAACACTGAAGCTTTCTTT. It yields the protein CASSSVPGMNTEAFF.